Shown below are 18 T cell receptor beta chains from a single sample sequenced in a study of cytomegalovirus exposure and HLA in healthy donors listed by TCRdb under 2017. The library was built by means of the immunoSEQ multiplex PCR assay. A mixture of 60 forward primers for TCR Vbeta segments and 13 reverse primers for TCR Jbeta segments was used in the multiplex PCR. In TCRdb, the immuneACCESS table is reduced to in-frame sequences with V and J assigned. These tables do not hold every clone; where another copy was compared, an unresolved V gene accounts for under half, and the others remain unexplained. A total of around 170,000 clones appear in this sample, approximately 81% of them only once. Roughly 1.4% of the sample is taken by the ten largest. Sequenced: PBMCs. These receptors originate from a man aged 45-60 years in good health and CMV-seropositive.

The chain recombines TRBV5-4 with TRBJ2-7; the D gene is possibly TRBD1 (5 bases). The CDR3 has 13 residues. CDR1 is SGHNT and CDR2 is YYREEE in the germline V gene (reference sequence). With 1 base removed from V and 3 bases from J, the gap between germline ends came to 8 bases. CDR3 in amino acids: CASSLTGHYEQYF. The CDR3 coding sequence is TGTGCCAGCAGCTTGACAGGCCACTACGAGCAGTACTTC.

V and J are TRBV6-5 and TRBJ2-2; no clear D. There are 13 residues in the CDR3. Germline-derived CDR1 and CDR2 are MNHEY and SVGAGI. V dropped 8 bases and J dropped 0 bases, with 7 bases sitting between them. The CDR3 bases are TGTGCCAGCGCACCTACGAACACCGGGGAGCTGTTTTTT. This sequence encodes CASAPTNTGELFF.

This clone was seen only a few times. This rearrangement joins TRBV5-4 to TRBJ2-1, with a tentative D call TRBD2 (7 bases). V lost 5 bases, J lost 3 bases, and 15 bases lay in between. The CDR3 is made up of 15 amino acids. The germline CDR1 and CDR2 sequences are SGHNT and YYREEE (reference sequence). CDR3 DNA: TGTGCCAGCAGTAAGGGGGAGGGGATCTACAATGAGCAGTTCTTC. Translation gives CASSKGEGIYNEQFF.

CDR3 in amino acids: CASSFFGLDTETQYF. The DNA of the CDR3 is TGCGCCAGCAGCTTTTTTGGACTAGATACGGAGACCCAGTACTTC. This chain joins TRBV5-1 and TRBJ2-5, with 7 bases identical to TRBD2. Per germline, CDR1 SGHRS and CDR2 YFSETQ. The CDR3 has 15 residues. V trimming: 2 bases; J trimming: 5 bases; junction bases outside the gene matches: 9.

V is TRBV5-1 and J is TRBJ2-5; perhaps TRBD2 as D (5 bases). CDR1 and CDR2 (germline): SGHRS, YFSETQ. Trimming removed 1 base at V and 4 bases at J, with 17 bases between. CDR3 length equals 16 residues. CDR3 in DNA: TGCGCCAGCAGCTTGTCCACACTGTCTGAGGGAGAGACCCAGTACTTC. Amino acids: CASSLSTLSEGETQYF.

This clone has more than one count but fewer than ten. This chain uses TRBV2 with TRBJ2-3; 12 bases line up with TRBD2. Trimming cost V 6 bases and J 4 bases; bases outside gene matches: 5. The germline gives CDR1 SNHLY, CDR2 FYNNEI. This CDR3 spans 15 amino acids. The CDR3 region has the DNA TGTGCCAGCAGAAGACTAGCGGGGGTCCCAGATACGCAGTATTTT. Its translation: CASRRLAGVPDTQYF.

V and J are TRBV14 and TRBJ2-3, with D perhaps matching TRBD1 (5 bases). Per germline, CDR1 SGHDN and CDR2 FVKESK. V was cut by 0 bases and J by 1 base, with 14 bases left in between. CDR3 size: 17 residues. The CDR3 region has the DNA TGTGCCAGCAGCCAAGATAGGCCAGGGTTTCGCACAGATACGCAGTATTTT. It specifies CASSQDRPGFRTDTQYF.

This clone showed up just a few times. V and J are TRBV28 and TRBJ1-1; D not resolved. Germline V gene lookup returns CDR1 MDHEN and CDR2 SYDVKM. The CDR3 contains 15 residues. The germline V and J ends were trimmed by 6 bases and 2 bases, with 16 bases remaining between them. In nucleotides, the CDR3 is TGTGCCAGCAGGCATCCAATGGGAGGTAACACTGAAGCTTTCTTT. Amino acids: CASRHPMGGNTEAFF.

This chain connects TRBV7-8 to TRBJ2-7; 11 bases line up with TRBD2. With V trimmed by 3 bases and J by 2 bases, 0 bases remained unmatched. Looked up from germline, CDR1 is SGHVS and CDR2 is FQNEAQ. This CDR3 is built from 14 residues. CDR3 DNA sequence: TGTGCCAGCAGCTTTAGCGGGAGGGCCTACGAGCAGTACTTC. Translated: CASSFSGRAYEQYF.

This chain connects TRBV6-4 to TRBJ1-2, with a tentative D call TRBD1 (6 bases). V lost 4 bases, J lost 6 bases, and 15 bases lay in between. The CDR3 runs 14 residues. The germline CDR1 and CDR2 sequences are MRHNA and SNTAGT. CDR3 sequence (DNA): TGTGCCAGCAGTGCCGCCCCAGGGGCGGATGGCTACACCTTC. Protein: CASSAAPGADGYTF.

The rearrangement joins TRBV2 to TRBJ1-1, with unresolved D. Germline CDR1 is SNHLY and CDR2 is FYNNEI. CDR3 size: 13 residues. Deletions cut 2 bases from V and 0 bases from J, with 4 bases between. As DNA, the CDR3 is TGTGCCAGCAGTGAACAGGTGAACACTGAAGCTTTCTTT. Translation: CASSEQVNTEAFF.

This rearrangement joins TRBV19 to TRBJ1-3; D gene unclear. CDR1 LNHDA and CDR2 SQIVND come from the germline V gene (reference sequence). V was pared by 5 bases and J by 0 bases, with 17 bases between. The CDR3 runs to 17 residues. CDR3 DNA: TGTGCCAGTAGTCCCCCAGGTTCTGTAATCTCTGGAAACACCATATATTTT. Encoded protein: CASSPPGSVISGNTIYF.

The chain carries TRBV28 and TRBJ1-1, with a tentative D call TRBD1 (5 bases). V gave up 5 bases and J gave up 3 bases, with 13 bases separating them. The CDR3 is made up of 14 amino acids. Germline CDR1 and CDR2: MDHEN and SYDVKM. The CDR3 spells CASSPAGGYTEAFF. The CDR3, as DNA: TGTGCCAGCAGTCCCGCGGGGGGGTACACTGAAGCTTTCTTT.

CDR3 coding DNA: TGTGCCAGCAGCTACCCGGGACTCCCCTGGAATGAGCAGTTCTTC. Encoded protein: CASSYPGLPWNEQFF. The rearrangement links TRBV5-8 to TRBJ2-1, with a weak D call TRBD2 (6 bases). CDR3 length equals 15 residues. Germline CDR1 is SGHTS and CDR2 is YDEGEE. Trimming pared 3 bases from V and 7 bases from J, leaving 17 bases between.

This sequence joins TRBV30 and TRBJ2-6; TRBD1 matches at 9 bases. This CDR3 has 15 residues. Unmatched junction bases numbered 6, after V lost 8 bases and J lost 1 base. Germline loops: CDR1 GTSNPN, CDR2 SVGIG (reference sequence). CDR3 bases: TGTGCCGGTGACAGGGGGTGGTCTGGGGCCAACGTCCTGACTTTC. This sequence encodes CAGDRGWSGANVLTF.

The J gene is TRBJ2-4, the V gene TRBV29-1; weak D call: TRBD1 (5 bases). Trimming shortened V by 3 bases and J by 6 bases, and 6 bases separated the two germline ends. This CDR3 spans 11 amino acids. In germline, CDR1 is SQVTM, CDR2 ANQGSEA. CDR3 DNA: TGCAGCGTTGATGACAGAAACATTCAGTACTTC. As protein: CSVDDRNIQYF.

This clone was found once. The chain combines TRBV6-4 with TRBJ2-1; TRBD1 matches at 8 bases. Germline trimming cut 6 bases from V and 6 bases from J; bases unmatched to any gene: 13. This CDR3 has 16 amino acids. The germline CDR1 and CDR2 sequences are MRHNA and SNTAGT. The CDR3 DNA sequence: TGTGCCAGCAGCGACCCCTCCGGGACAGGCTCCAATGAGCAGTTCTTC. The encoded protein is CASSDPSGTGSNEQFF.

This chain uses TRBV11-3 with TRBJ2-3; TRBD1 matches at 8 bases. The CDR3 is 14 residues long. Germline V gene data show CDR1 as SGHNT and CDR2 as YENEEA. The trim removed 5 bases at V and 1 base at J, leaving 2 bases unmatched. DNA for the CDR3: TGTGCCAGCAGCCCGGACAGGGGCACAGATACGCAGTATTTT. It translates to CASSPDRGTDTQYF.